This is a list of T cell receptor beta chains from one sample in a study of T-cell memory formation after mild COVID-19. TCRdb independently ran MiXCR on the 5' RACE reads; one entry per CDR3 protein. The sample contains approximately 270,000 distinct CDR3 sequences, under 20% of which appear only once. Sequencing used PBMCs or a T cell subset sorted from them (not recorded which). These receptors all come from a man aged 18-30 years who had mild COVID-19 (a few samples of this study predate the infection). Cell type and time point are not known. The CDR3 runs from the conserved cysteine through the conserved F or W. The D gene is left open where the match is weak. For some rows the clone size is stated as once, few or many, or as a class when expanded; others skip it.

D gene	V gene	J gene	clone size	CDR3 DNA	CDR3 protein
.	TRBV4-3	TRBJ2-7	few	TGCGCCAGCAGCCACTTCGCCGGGGACTCCTACGAGCAGTACTTC	CASSHFAGDSYEQYF
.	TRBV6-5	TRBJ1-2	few	TGTGCCAGCAGTTACTATCGTTCCGAGTGGGACGAGGGCTACACCTTC	CASSYYRSEWDEGYTF
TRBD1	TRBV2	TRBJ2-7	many	TGTGCCAGCAGTGAACAGGGGGCGGACTACGAGCAGTACTTC	CASSEQGADYEQYF
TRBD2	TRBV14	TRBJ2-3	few	TGTGCCAGCAGTCCGGCGGGGGGCTACACAGATACGCAGTATTTT	CASSPAGGYTDTQYF
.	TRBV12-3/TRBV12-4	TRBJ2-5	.	TGTGCCAGCAGTTTTTCAGGGAAGGAGACCCAGTACTTC	CASSFSGKETQYF
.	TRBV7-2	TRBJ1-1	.	TGTGCCAGCAGCCCGAACCTCGGACGGGGAAGGACTGAAGCTTTCTTT	CASSPNLGRGRTEAFF
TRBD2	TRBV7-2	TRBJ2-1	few	TGTGCCAGCAGTTGGACTAGCTCGGGGGAGCAGTTCTTC	CASSWTSSGEQFF
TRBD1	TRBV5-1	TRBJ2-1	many	TGCGCCAGCAGCTCGGGGACAGGCTACAATGAGCAGTTCTTC	CASSSGTGYNEQFF
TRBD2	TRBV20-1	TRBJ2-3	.	TGCAGTGCTAGGCGGCTAGCGGGGGTTATAATCACAGATACGCAGTATTTT	CSARRLAGVIITDTQYF
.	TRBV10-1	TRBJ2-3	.	TGCGCCAGCAGTGAGAAAGGGTTTCTAAGCACAGATACGCAGTATTTT	CASSEKGFLSTDTQYF
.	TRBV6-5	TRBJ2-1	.	TGTGCCAGCAGGGCAGGATCGTATGAGCAGTTCTTC	CASRAGSYEQFF
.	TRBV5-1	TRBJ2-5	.	TGCGCCAGCACACTGGGGGAAGAGACCCAGTACTTC	CASTLGEETQYF
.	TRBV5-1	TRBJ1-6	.	TGCGCCAGCAGCTGGTCCGGGTCCGAAGATTCACCCCTCCACTTT	CASSWSGSEDSPLHF
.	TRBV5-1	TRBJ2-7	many	TGCGCCAGCAGCTTGGATATGGGTGCCTACGAGCAGTACTTC	CASSLDMGAYEQYF
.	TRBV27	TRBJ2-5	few	TGTGCCAGCCGATCCCAGTCGGGAGAGACCCAGTACTTC	CASRSQSGETQYF
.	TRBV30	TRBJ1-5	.	TGTGCCTGGAGTGTTCGGTTCGATCAGCCCCAGCATTTT	CAWSVRFDQPQHF
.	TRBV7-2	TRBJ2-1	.	TGTGCCAGCGGGACTAGAGCCAGGGGGTACAATGAGCAGTTCTTC	CASGTRARGYNEQFF
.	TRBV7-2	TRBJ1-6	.	TGTGCCAGCAGCTCCCTCGGGGTCGGTAATTCACCCCTCCACTTT	CASSSLGVGNSPLHF
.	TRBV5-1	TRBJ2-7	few	TGCGCCAGCAGCTTGGGGGCAATCTACGAGCAGTACTTC	CASSLGAIYEQYF
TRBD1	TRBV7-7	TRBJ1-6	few	TGTGCTAGCAGCTTAGTGGAGGACAGGGCCCTTAATTCACCCCTCCACTTT	CASSLVEDRALNSPLHF
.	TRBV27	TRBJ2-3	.	TGTGCCAGCAGGCTGGGTCCGCTGGATACGCAGTATTTT	CASRLGPLDTQYF
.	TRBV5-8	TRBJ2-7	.	TGTGCCAGCAGCTTGGGGGCGGTGGGGGCGCTCTACGAGCAGTACTTC	CASSLGAVGALYEQYF
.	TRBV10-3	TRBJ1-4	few	TGTGCCATCAGTAAGGGACTTGGAGAAAAACTGTTTTTT	CAISKGLGEKLFF
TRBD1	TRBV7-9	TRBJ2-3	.	TGTGCCAGCAGCGGCGGGGGACAGGGAACAGATACGCAGTATTTT	CASSGGGQGTDTQYF
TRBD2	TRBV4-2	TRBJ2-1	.	TGTGCCAGCAGCGGTACTAGCGGTTCCTACAATGAGCAGTTCTTC	CASSGTSGSYNEQFF
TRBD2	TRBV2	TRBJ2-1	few	TGTGCCAGCAGTGAAGCGGTCTACGGGAGGAAGAAAAATGAGCAGTTCTTC	CASSEAVYGRKKNEQFF
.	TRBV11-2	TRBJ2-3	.	TGTGCCAGCAGCTTGTGGAGTTTCGGGGGAGCAGATACGCAGTATTTT	CASSLWSFGGADTQYF
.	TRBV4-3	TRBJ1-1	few	TGCGCCAGCAGCCAAGATTCTCTTCTCGGGCGTATGAACACTGAAGCTTTCTTT	CASSQDSLLGRMNTEAFF
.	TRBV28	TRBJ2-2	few	TGTGCCAGCATTTCGCGGACCGGGGAGCTGTTTTTT	CASISRTGELFF
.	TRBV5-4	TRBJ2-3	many	TGTGCCAGCAGCTTACCTCATGAGGATACGCAGTATTTT	CASSLPHEDTQYF
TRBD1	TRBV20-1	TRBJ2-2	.	TGCAGTGCTAGCAACAGGGGGCCCGTCGGGGAGCTGTTTTTT	CSASNRGPVGELFF
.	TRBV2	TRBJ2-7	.	TGTGCCAGCAGGCCGCTTAGTCCAGGACGCTACGAGCAGTACTTC	CASRPLSPGRYEQYF
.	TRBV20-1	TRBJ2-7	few	TGCAGTGCTCTTCGAGAGGGACGCACCTACGAGCAGTACTTC	CSALREGRTYEQYF
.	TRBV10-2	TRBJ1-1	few	TGCGCCAGCAAGGGGTACACTGAAGCTTTCTTT	CASKGYTEAFF
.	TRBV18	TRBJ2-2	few	TGTGCCAGCTCACCACCACCGGGGAACACCGGGGAGCTGTTTTTT	CASSPPPGNTGELFF
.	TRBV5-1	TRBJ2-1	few	TGCGCCAGCAGCGCCGGGTCCCAGGGCGAGCAGTTCTTC	CASSAGSQGEQFF
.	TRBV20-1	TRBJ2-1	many	TGCAGTGCTGGGAGAGACAGCAGCTCCTACAATGAGCAGTTCTTC	CSAGRDSSSYNEQFF
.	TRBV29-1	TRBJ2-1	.	TGCAGCGCCCAGGCCGGGGGGCTCATCGAGCAGTTCTTC	CSAQAGGLIEQFF
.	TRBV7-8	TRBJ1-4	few	TGTGCCAGCAGCTTAGCGCCTCTTGCAGGGGAGTCAAATGAAAAACTGTTTTTT	CASSLAPLAGESNEKLFF
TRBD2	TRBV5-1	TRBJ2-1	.	TGCGCCAGCAGCTTGGCTGGGGGGGGGTACAATGAGCAGTTCTTC	CASSLAGGGYNEQFF
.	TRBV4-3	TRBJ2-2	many	TGCGCCAGCAGCCACGCCGGGGAGCTGTTTTTT	CASSHAGELFF
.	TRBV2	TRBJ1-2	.	TGTGCCAGCAGAAGGGTTTCTGAGGGCTACACCTTC	CASRRVSEGYTF
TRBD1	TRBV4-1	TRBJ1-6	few	TGCGCCAGCAGCCAAGGGACAGGCATGCGGTCACCCCTCCACTTT	CASSQGTGMRSPLHF
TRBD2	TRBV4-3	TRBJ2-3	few	TGCGCCAGCAGCCAATTCGGGACTAGCAGCGCAGGGGATACGCAGTATTTT	CASSQFGTSSAGDTQYF
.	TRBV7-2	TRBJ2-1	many	TGTGCCAGCAGCTTAGACAGCTCCTACAATGAGCAGTTCTTC	CASSLDSSYNEQFF
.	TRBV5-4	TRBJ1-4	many	TGTGCCAGCAGCTTGCGTAACGAAAAACTGTTTTTT	CASSLRNEKLFF
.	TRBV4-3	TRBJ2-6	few	TGCGCCAGCAGTTCCACCAACTCTGGGGCCAACGTCCTGACTTTC	CASSSTNSGANVLTF
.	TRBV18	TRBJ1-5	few	TGTGCCAGCTCACAGGCAGGCAATCAGCCCCAGCATTTT	CASSQAGNQPQHF